Listed here are 21 T cell receptor beta chains from one sample, sequenced in a study of blood T cell repertoires in COVID-19. Assay: immunoSEQ multiplex PCR; the TCRdb copy retains only in-frame clones and omits some. The sample records under 100,000 clones, about nine tenths being singletons. Sequenced input: peripheral blood. The receptors derive from a middle-aged man with acute or convalescent COVID-19.

This chain links TRBV5-1 with TRBJ2-3; maybe TRBD2 (6 bases). V was pared by 2 bases and J by 1 base, with 8 bases between. This CDR3 spans 14 amino acids. The germline V gene has CDR1 SGHRS and CDR2 YFSETQ. The CDR3 bases are TGCGCCAGCAGCTTCCAGCGGGGCACAGATACGCAGTATTTT. Protein: CASSFQRGTDTQYF.

Turning to this clone: Other DNA sequences in the same sample also yield this CDR3. The chain uses TRBV4-1 and TRBJ1-2; TRBD1 is a possible D gene (5 bases). This CDR3 comprises 14 residues. CDR1 is MGHRA and CDR2 is YSYEKL in the germline V gene. Trimming removed 0 bases from V and 8 bases from J, with 13 bases in between. In DNA, the CDR3 is TGCGCCAGCAGCCAAGATGGGGGGGAGGAAGGCTACACCTTC. Translating it yields CASSQDGGEEGYTF.

The chain couples TRBV7-2 to TRBJ2-5; 8 nucleotides align to TRBD1. V gave up 3 bases and J gave up 5 bases; unmatched junction bases: 8. Germline values: CDR1 SGHTA, CDR2 FQGNSA. This CDR3 is 15 amino acids long. The CDR3 DNA is TGTGCCAGCAGCTTCCAGACAGGGGTCGACGAGACCCAGTACTTC. Its protein is CASSFQTGVDETQYF.

The chain recombines TRBV29-1 with TRBJ2-7; D is unclear. Germline lookup yields CDR1 SQVTM and CDR2 ANQGSEA. This CDR3 has 13 amino acids. V lost 3 bases and J lost 5, with 14 bases in between. DNA of the CDR3: TGCAGCGTTGAGGCGCTAACTCGGGACGAGCAGTACTTC. Translated, it gives CSVEALTRDEQYF.

The V and J genes are TRBV11-3 and TRBJ2-2; maybe TRBD1 (6 bases). Germline loops: CDR1 SGHNT, CDR2 YENEEA. V was pared by 5 bases and J by 5 bases, with 12 bases between. This CDR3 comprises 14 residues. Here the CDR3 reads CASSLTQGTGELFF. DNA of the CDR3: TGTGCCAGCAGCCTAACACAGGGAACCGGGGAGCTGTTTTTT.

This sequence joins TRBV7-2 and TRBJ2-3, with 10 bases lining up with TRBD2. Germline CDR1 and CDR2: SGHTA and FQGNSA. This CDR3 has 17 residues. V lost 3 bases to trimming and J lost 4 bases; unmatched junction nucleotides: 10. The CDR3 DNA sequence: TGTGCCAGCAGCTTCGTCGGGGAAGCGGGAGGGTCAGATACGCAGTATTTT. As protein: CASSFVGEAGGSDTQYF.

The chain recombines TRBV7-2 with TRBJ1-2, with unresolved D. Trimming pared 3 bases from V and 14 bases from J, leaving 22 bases between. The CDR3 loop spans 14 amino acids. In germline, CDR1 is SGHTA, CDR2 FQGNSA. The CDR3 sequence is CASSFTGKDDPGTF. CDR3 sequence (DNA): TGTGCCAGCAGCTTTACGGGAAAGGACGACCCGGGGACCTTC.

The rearrangement links TRBV5-1 to TRBJ1-1; the D gene is possibly TRBD1 (6 bases). The CDR3 has 15 residues. CDR1 and CDR2 (germline): SGHRS, YFSETQ. V shed 0 bases and J shed 5 bases, with 14 bases lying between them. The CDR3 spells CASSLAGVQGTEAFF. The CDR3 region has the DNA TGCGCCAGCAGCTTGGCCGGCGTTCAGGGGACTGAAGCTTTCTTT.

The chain combines TRBV19 with TRBJ1-1; D might be TRBD1 (6 bases). V lost 3 bases and J 5 bases, leaving 16 bases between the germline ends. The CDR3 has 15 amino acids. The germline V gene encodes CDR1 LNHDA and CDR2 SQIVND (reference sequence). CDR3 nucleotide sequence: TGTGCCAGTAGTATGGGAAGCTCAGGGGTGACTGAAGCTTTCTTT. This codes for CASSMGSSGVTEAFF. The variable domain in full, with the rest retrieved from reference TRBV19 and TRBJ1-1, is DGGITQSPKYLFRKEGQNVTLSCEQNLNHDAMYWYRQDPGQGLRLIYYSQIVNDFQKGDIAEGYSVSREKKESFPLTVTSAQKNPTAFYLCASSMGSSGVTEAFFGQGTRLTVV.

V is TRBV19 and J is TRBJ2-1; TRBD2 matches 8 bases. CDR1 is LNHDA and CDR2 is SQIVND in the germline V gene (reference sequence). This CDR3 is built from 18 residues. V dropped 1 base and J dropped 0; count of bases not matched to a gene: 8. The CDR3 loop reads CASSIVSASGPSYNEQFF. The CDR3 DNA reads as TGTGCCAGTAGTATAGTTTCGGCTAGCGGGCCCTCCTACAATGAGCAGTTCTTC.

Concerning this clone itself: The junction and the germline gene differ at one end; a read error may be behind it. This chain uses TRBV19 with TRBJ1-5; maybe TRBD1 (6 bases). The CDR3 runs to 13 residues. The germline CDR1 and CDR2 sequences are LNHDA and SQIVND (reference sequence). The CDR3 spells CASSKSTGPPGDF. Here the CDR3 DNA reads TGTGCCAGTAGTAAATCAACAGGGCCGCCCGGGGATTTT.

The V and J genes are TRBV29-1 and TRBJ1-6; a possible D gene is TRBD1 (6 bases). Trimming pared 6 bases from V and 9 bases from J, leaving 18 bases between. The CDR3 has 14 residues. CDR1 and CDR2 (germline): SQVTM, ANQGSEA. The CDR3 sequence: CSVSQGSGGSPLHF. CDR3 nucleotides: TGCAGCGTCTCCCAGGGGAGCGGTGGTTCACCCCTCCACTTT.

In its sample, this clone was seen once. The chain couples TRBV23-1 to TRBJ2-7; D is undetermined. TRBV23-1 falls under the ORF class, with uncertain function. The CDR3 loop spans 14 amino acids. V was shortened by 4 bases and J by 2 bases, with 12 bases between the two germline ends. CDR3 residues: CASSPPTRTYEQYF. In nucleotides, the CDR3 is TGCGCCAGCAGTCCCCCGACACGGACCTACGAGCAGTACTTC.

In DNA form, the CDR3 reads TGTGCCACCAACATAGCGGGAGGTTACAATGAGCAGTTCTTC. It is translated as CATNIAGGYNEQFF. The chain carries TRBV10-3 and TRBJ2-1; 10 bases line up with TRBD2. Germline CDR1 is ENHRY and CDR2 is SYGVKD. This CDR3 contains 14 residues. Trimming cost V 10 bases and J 4 bases; bases outside gene matches: 7.

This rearrangement joins TRBV2 to TRBJ2-5; no clear D. Looked up from germline, CDR1 is SNHLY and CDR2 is FYNNEI. The CDR3 totals 13 residues. The V end lost 4 bases, the J end lost 10 bases, and 16 bases lay between the germline ends. CDR3 nucleotide sequence: TGTGCCAGCAGTGCGGAGCCCCTTAGCCGCCAGTACTTC. The encoded protein is CASSAEPLSRQYF.

The chain carries TRBV10-1 and TRBJ2-7; tentative D call: TRBD2 (5 bases). Trimming left V 3 bases short and J 6 bases short, with 18 bases between. The CDR3 loop spans 15 amino acids. The germline gives CDR1 WNHNN, CDR2 SYGVQD (reference sequence). CDR3 in DNA: TGCGCCAGCAGTGAAAATGCGGGTTCGACCGTCGAGCAGTACTTC. This gives the protein CASSENAGSTVEQYF.

This chain links TRBV7-9 with TRBJ2-7; D is unclear. The CDR3 runs 12 residues. Germline V lookup: CDR1 SEHNR, CDR2 FQNEAQ (reference sequence). Deletions cut 3 bases from V and 1 base from J, with 4 bases between. The chain's CDR3 is CASSFLSYEQYF. The CDR3 DNA reads as TGTGCCAGCAGCTTTTTATCCTACGAGCAGTACTTC.

The chain employs TRBV7-2 and TRBJ1-1; D gene uncertain. The CDR3 spans 15 residues. The ends were cut back, 0 bases at V and 5 bases at J, with 13 bases in the middle. Germline V gives CDR1 SGHTA, CDR2 FQGNSA. CDR3 DNA sequence: TGTGCCAGCAGCTTAGCTCCTCGGGGAGGTACTGAAGCTTTCTTT. Its protein is CASSLAPRGGTEAFF.

The chain carries TRBV15 and TRBJ1-4; a weak D match, TRBD1 (5 bases). The germline CDR1 and CDR2 sequences are LNHNV and YYDKDF (reference sequence). CDR3 length: 16 amino acids. Trimming removed 4 bases from V and 0 bases from J, with 12 bases in between. Here the CDR3 DNA reads TGTGCCACCAGCACCTCCGACAGTACAACTAATGAAAAACTGTTTTTT. Protein product: CATSTSDSTTNEKLFF.

This clone was picked up a small number of times. The same CDR3 is also encoded by other DNA sequences in this sample. The chain joins TRBV11-2 to TRBJ1-5; 7 bases are shared with TRBD1. Germline lookup yields CDR1 SGHAT and CDR2 FQNNGV. V lost 5 bases to trimming and J lost 0 bases; unmatched junction nucleotides: 4. The CDR3 consists of 15 residues. The CDR3 DNA follows: TGTGCCAGCAGCCTGGGGACAGTTAGCAATCAGCCCCAGCATTTT. The encoded protein is CASSLGTVSNQPQHF.

V is TRBV6-5 and J is TRBJ2-1; no reliable D call. The CDR3 has 13 amino acids. Per germline, CDR1 MNHEY and CDR2 SVGAGI. Trimming cost V 8 bases and J 7 bases, with 15 bases left between them. Here the CDR3 DNA reads TGTGCCAGCGAGGTCAGCCTCACTAATGAGCAGTTCTTC. Its translation: CASEVSLTNEQFF.